This entry is about one T cell receptor beta chain. Its target is unknown. This specimen belongs to a study of T cells after yellow fever vaccination. Overall study: SMART-Seq v4 Ultra Low Input served to prepare low-cell-number fractions.

The study made its TCR cDNA through 5'RACE template switching. That step introduced a universal primer site along with UMIs. One entry per CDR3 protein results from TCRdb running MiXCR on the 5' RACE reads. The repertoire holds some 300,000 distinct CDR3 sequences, with approximately 11% as singletons. V dropped 4 bases and J dropped 12 bases, with 13 bases sitting between them. Germline assignment: CDR1 MGHDK and CDR2 SYGVNS. The CDR3 is 13 amino acids. Study results and caveats: Peak timing came faster in the weaker secondary response, day 5 versus 15. Some clonotypes, a small share, were shared between CD4 and CD8 compartments.

This material consisted of CD4+ T cells sorted from PBMCs, taken 45 days after the yellow fever booster vaccination. This chain joins TRBV25-1 and TRBJ1-6; D ambiguous. This TCR derives from a man younger than 35 who received the YFV17D yellow fever vaccine. Here the CDR3 reads CASSAHQALPLHF. CDR3 bases: TGTGCCAGCAGTGCCCACCAGGCCCTACCCCTCCACTTT.